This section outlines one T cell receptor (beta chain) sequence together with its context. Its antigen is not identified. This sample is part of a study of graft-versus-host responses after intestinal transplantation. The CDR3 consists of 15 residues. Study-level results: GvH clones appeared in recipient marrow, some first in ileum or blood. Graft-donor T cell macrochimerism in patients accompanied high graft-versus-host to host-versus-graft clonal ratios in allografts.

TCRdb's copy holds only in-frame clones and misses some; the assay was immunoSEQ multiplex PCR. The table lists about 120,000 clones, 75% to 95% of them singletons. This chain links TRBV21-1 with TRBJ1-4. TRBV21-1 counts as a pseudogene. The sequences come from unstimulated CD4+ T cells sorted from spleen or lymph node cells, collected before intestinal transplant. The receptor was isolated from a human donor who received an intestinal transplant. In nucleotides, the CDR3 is TGTGCCAGCAGCATAGGAGGTATCTCTAATGAAAAACTGTTTTTT. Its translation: CASSIGGISNEKLFF.